This T cell receptor beta chain stems from a study of tumor and adjacent non-tumor tissue in lung cancer. The library came from three nested PCR rounds adapted from ARM-PCR protocols. Using its own MiXCR run on the multiplex PCR reads, TCRdb lists one record per CDR3 protein. Of about 80,000 distinct CDR3 sequences listed, 75% to 90% are singletons. Germline V gene lookup returns CDR1 SGHAT and CDR2 FQDESV (reference sequence). The CDR3 is made up of 15 amino acids. Points from the study as a whole: Significantly higher TCR diversity was found in tumor than normal lung.

A remark on this clonotype: What it binds is not known. The junction shows a germline mismatch at one end, possibly a read error.

This sample's RNA came from whole unsorted tissue. Between August and November 2014, newly diagnosed, chemotherapy-naive lung cancer patients underwent thoracic surgery in China. The material sequenced was lung tumor tissue. The rearrangement joins TRBV11-1 to TRBJ2-3; D unclear. This clonotype originated in a woman between 45 and 65 years old with non-small cell lung cancer. Here the CDR3 reads CASSLGPSPADAQYF. The CDR3 DNA reads TGCGCCAGCAGCTTAGGTCCCTCCCCAGCAGATGCGCAGTATTTT. Drawing the rest from reference TRBV11-1 and TRBJ2-3, the complete variable domain is EAEVAQSPRYKITEKSQAVAFWCDPISGHATLYWYRQILGQGPELLVQFQDESVVDDSQLPKDRFSAERLKGVDSTLKIQPAELGDSAMYLCASSLGPSPADAQYFGPGTRLTVL.